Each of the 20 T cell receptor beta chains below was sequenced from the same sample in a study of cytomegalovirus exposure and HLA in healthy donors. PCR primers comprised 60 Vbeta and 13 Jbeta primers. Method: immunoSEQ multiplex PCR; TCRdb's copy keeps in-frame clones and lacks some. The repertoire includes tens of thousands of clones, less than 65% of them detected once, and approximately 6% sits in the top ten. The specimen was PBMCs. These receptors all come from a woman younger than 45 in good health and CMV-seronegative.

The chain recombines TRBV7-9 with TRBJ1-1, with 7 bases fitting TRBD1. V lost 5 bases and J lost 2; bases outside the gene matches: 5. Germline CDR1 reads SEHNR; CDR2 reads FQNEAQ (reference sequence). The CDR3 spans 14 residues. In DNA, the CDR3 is TGTGCCAGCAGCCCGACAGGGCCCAACACTGAAGCTTTCTTT. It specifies CASSPTGPNTEAFF.

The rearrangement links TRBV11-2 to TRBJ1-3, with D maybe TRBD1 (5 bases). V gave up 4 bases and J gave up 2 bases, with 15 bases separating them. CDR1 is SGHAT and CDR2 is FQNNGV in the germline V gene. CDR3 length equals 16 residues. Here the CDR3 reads CASSSLARGAGNTIYF. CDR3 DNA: TGTGCCAGCAGCTCCCTCGCACGGGGGGCTGGAAACACCATATATTTT.

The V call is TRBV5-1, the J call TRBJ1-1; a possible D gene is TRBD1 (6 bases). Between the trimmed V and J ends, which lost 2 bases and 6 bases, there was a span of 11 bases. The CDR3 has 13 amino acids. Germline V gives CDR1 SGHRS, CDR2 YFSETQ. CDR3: CASSLPQGPEAFF. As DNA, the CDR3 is TGCGCCAGCAGCTTACCACAGGGCCCTGAAGCTTTCTTT.

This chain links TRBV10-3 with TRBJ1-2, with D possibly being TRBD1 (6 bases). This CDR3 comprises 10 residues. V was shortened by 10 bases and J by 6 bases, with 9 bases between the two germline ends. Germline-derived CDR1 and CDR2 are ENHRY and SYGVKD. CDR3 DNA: TGTGCCACCTACAGGGATGGCTACACCTTC. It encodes CATYRDGYTF.

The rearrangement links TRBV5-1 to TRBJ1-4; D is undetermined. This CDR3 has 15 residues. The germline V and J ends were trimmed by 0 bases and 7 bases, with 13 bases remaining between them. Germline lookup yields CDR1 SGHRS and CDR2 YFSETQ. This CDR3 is CASSLEAGVGEKLFF. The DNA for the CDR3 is TGCGCCAGCAGCTTGGAGGCCGGGGTTGGTGAAAAACTGTTTTTT. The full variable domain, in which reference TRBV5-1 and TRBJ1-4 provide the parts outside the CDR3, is KAGVTQTPRYLIKTRGQQVTLSCSPISGHRSVSWYQQTPGQGLQFLFEYFSETQRNKGNFPGRFSGRQFSNSRSEMNVSTLELGDSALYLCASSLEAGVGEKLFFGSGTQLSVL.

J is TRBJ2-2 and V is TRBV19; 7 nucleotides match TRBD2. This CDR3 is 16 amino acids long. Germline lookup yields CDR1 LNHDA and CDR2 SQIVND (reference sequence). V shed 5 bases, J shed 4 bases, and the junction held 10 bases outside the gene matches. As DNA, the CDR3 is TGTGCCAGTAGTCCAGCAGGTGGCGGGGGCACCGGGGAGCTGTTTTTT. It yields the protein CASSPAGGGGTGELFF. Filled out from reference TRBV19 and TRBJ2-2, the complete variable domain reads DGGITQSPKYLFRKEGQNVTLSCEQNLNHDAMYWYRQDPGQGLRLIYYSQIVNDFQKGDIAEGYSVSREKKESFPLTVTSAQKNPTAFYLCASSPAGGGGTGELFFGEGSRLTVL.

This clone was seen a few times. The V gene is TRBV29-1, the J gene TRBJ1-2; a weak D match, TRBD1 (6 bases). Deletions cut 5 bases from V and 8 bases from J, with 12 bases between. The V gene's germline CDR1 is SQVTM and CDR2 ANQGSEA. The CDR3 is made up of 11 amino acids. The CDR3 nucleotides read TGCAGCGTTTCGGCAGGGGACGGCTACACCTTC. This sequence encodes CSVSAGDGYTF.

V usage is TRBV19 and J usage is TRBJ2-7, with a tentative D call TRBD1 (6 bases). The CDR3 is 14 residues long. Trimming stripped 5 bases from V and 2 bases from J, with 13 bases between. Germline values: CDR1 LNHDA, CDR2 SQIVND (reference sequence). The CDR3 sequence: CASSPGAFAYEQYF. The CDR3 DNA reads TGTGCCAGTAGTCCAGGGGCATTCGCCTACGAGCAGTACTTC.

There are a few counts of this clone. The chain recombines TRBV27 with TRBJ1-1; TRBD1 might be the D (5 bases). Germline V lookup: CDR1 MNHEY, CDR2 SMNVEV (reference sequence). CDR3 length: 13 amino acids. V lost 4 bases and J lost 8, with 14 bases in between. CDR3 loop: CASSSGNGGEAFF. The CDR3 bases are TGTGCCAGCAGTTCAGGAAACGGGGGAGAAGCTTTCTTT.

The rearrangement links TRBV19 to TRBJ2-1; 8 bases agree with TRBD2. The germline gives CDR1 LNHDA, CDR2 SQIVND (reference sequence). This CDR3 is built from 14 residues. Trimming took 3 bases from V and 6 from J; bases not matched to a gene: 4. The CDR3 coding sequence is TGTGCCAGTAGTATGGGACTAGAAATCAATGAGCAGTTCTTC. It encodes CASSMGLEINEQFF.

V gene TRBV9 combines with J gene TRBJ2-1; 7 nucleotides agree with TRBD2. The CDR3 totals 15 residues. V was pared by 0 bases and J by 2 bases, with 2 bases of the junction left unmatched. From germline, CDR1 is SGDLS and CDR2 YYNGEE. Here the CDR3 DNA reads TGTGCCAGCAGCGTAGAGGCGGGAGCCTACAATGAGCAGTTCTTC. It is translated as CASSVEAGAYNEQFF.

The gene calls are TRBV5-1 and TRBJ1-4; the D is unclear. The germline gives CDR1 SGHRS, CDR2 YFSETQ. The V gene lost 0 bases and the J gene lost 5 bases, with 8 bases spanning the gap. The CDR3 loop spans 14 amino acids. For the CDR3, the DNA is TGCGCCAGCAGCTTGGAGGGCGGGAATGAAAAACTGTTTTTT. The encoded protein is CASSLEGGNEKLFF. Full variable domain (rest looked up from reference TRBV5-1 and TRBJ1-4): KAGVTQTPRYLIKTRGQQVTLSCSPISGHRSVSWYQQTPGQGLQFLFEYFSETQRNKGNFPGRFSGRQFSNSRSEMNVSTLELGDSALYLCASSLEGGNEKLFFGSGTQLSVL.

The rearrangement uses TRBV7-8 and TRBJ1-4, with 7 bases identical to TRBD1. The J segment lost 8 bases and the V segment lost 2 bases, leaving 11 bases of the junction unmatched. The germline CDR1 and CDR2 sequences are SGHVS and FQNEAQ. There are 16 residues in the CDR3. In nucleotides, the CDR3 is TGTGCCAGCAGCTTAAGGGGGCGGAATCTGGAGGAAAAACTGTTTTTT. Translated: CASSLRGRNLEEKLFF.

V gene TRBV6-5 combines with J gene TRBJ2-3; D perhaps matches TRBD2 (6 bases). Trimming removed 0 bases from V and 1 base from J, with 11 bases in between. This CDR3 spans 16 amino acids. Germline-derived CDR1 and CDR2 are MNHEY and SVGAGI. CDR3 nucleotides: TGTGCCAGCAGTTACTCGGGTGGAGGGGGCACAGATACGCAGTATTTT. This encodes CASSYSGGGGTDTQYF.

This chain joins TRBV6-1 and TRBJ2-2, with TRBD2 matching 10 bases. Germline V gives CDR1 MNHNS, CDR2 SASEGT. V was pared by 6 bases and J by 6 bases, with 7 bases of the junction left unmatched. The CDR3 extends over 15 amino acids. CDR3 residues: CASSTLAGVSGELFF. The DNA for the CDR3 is TGTGCCAGCAGCACCCTAGCGGGAGTTTCCGGGGAGCTGTTTTTT.

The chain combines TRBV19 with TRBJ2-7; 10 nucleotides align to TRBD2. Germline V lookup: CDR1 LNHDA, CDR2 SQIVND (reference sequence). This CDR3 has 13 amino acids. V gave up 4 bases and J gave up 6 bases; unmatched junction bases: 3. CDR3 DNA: TGTGCCAGTAGTACTAGCGGGAGACGCGAGCAGTACTTC. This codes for CASSTSGRREQYF.

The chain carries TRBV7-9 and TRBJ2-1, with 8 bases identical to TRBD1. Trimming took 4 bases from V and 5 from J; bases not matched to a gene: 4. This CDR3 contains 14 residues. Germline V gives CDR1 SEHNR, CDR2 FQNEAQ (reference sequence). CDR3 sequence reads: CASSSVGQDNEQFF. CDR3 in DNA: TGTGCCAGCAGCTCAGTGGGACAGGACAATGAGCAGTTCTTC. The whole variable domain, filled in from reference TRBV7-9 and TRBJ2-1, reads DTGVSQNPRHKITKRGQNVTFRCDPISEHNRLYWYRQTLGQGPEFLTYFQNEAQLEKSRLLSDRFSAERPKGSFSTLEIQRTEQGDSAMYLCASSSVGQDNEQFFGPGTRLTVL.

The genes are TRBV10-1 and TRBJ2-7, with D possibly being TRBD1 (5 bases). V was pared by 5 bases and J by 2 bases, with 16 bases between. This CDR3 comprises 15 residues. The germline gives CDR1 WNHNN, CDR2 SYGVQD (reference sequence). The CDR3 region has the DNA TGCGCCAGCAGTATTGGGTCCTGGGGCCCCTACGAGCAGTACTTC. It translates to CASSIGSWGPYEQYF.

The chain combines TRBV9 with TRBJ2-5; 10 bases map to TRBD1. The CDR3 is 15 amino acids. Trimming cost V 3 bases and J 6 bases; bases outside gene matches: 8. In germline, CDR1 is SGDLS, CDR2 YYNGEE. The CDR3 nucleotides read TGTGCCAGCAGCGCAACGGGACAGGGGCAACAGACCCAGTACTTC. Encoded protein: CASSATGQGQQTQYF.

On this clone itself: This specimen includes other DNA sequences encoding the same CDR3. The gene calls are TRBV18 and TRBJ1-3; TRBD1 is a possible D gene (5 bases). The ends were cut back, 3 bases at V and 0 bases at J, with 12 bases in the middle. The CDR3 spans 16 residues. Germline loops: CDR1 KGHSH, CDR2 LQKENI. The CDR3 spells CASSPFDSSSGNTIYF. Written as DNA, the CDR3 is TGTGCCAGCTCACCTTTCGACAGCTCCTCTGGAAACACCATATATTTT.